Listed below are T cell receptor beta chains from one sample, sequenced in a study of glioma-infiltrating T cells after dendritic cell vaccination. The data were produced by immunoSEQ multiplex PCR, yet TCRdb's version contains in-frame clones alone and is incomplete. Of approximately 64,000 clones listed, more than 75% are singletons. The sample here was blood, taken before dendritic cell vaccination. The source is a human donor with glioblastoma. Both conserved end residues are part of each CDR3. A D gene is named only where the DNA matches it firmly. Where a row states a size, it is once, few, many or the class of an expanded clone; other rows omit it.

j_call: TRBJ2-1; v_call: TRBV6-6; clone_size: .; d_call: TRBD1; cdr3_aa: CASMGGQGTYEQFF; cdr3_nt: TGTGCCAGCATGGGGGGACAGGGCACCTATGAGCAGTTCTTC
j_call: TRBJ2-7; v_call: TRBV28; clone_size: .; d_call: .; cdr3_aa: CASSSPGQSYEQYF; cdr3_nt: TGTGCCAGCAGCAGCCCAGGACAGTCCTACGAGCAGTACTTC
j_call: TRBJ2-5; v_call: TRBV7-9; clone_size: .; d_call: TRBD2; cdr3_aa: CASSPLAGSLETQYF; cdr3_nt: TGTGCCAGCAGCCCCTTAGCGGGGTCCTTGGAGACCCAGTACTTC
j_call: TRBJ1-4; v_call: TRBV2; clone_size: .; d_call: .; cdr3_aa: CASRQDSFNEKLFF; cdr3_nt: TGTGCCAGCAGACAGGACAGTTTTAATGAAAAACTGTTTTTT
j_call: TRBJ1-6; v_call: TRBV21-1; clone_size: .; d_call: .; cdr3_aa: CASRGGNSPLHF; cdr3_nt: TGTGCCAGCCGGGGGGGGAATTCACCCCTCCACTTT
j_call: TRBJ2-7; v_call: TRBV28; clone_size: .; d_call: .; cdr3_aa: CASEARGYEQYF; cdr3_nt: TGTGCCAGCGAAGCTCGGGGGTACGAGCAGTACTTC
j_call: TRBJ2-7; v_call: TRBV5-8; clone_size: .; d_call: TRBD2; cdr3_aa: CASSRLASEQYF; cdr3_nt: TGCGCCAGCAGCAGACTAGCGTCCGAGCAGTACTTC
j_call: TRBJ2-7; v_call: TRBV6-1; clone_size: .; d_call: .; cdr3_aa: CASSDSGNEQYF; cdr3_nt: TGTGCCAGCAGTGATTCGGGAAACGAGCAGTACTTC
j_call: TRBJ2-7; v_call: TRBV5-1; clone_size: .; d_call: TRBD1; cdr3_aa: CASSNTGGNYEQYF; cdr3_nt: TGCGCCAGCAGCAACACAGGGGGGAACTACGAGCAGTACTTC
j_call: TRBJ2-7; v_call: TRBV4-2; clone_size: .; d_call: .; cdr3_aa: CASSQGGADEQYF; cdr3_nt: TGTGCCAGCAGCCAAGGAGGAGCGGACGAGCAGTACTTC
j_call: TRBJ2-7; v_call: TRBV5-4; clone_size: .; d_call: .; cdr3_aa: CASSLDRDFYEQYF; cdr3_nt: TGTGCCAGCAGCTTGGACAGGGATTTCTACGAGCAGTACTTC
j_call: TRBJ2-2; v_call: TRBV28; clone_size: .; d_call: .; cdr3_aa: CASTHEGVTGELFF; cdr3_nt: TGTGCCAGCACCCACGAGGGGGTCACCGGGGAGCTGTTTTTT
j_call: TRBJ1-1; v_call: TRBV28; clone_size: .; d_call: .; cdr3_aa: CASKGPEGGVAFF; cdr3_nt: TGTGCCAGCAAGGGCCCCGAAGGGGGAGTAGCTTTCTTT
j_call: TRBJ2-1; v_call: TRBV6-1; clone_size: .; d_call: TRBD1; cdr3_aa: CASSEGTGDWNEQFF; cdr3_nt: TGTGCCAGCAGTGAAGGTACAGGGGATTGGAATGAGCAGTTCTTC
j_call: TRBJ1-3; v_call: TRBV7-2; clone_size: .; d_call: .; cdr3_aa: CASSYRRGAIGNTIYF; cdr3_nt: TGTGCCAGCAGCTATCGGCGGGGCGCGATCGGAAACACCATATATTTT
j_call: TRBJ2-5; v_call: TRBV6-1; clone_size: .; d_call: TRBD2; cdr3_aa: CASNQGLDPEETQYF; cdr3_nt: TGTGCCAGCAACCAGGGACTAGACCCAGAAGAGACCCAGTACTTC
j_call: TRBJ2-1; v_call: TRBV11-2; clone_size: .; d_call: .; cdr3_aa: CASSYNSGSYNEQFF; cdr3_nt: TGTGCCAGCAGCTATAACTCGGGGTCGTACAATGAGCAGTTCTTC
j_call: TRBJ2-1; v_call: TRBV11-2; clone_size: .; d_call: .; cdr3_aa: CASSRTSSGEQFF; cdr3_nt: TGTGCCAGCAGCCGCACTAGCTCGGGTGAGCAGTTCTTC
j_call: TRBJ2-2; v_call: TRBV27; clone_size: .; d_call: .; cdr3_aa: CASRSLQNTGELFF; cdr3_nt: TGTGCCAGCAGGAGCTTGCAGAACACCGGGGAGCTGTTTTTT
j_call: TRBJ1-1; v_call: TRBV5-1; clone_size: .; d_call: .; cdr3_aa: CASSLAEGRGTFF; cdr3_nt: TGCGCCAGCAGCTTGGCCGAGGGACGGGGGACTTTCTTT
j_call: TRBJ2-3; v_call: TRBV7-8; clone_size: .; d_call: .; cdr3_aa: CASSLEGLSPDTQYF; cdr3_nt: TGTGCCAGCAGCTTAGAGGGGTTAAGTCCAGATACGCAGTATTTT
j_call: TRBJ2-2; v_call: TRBV4-2; clone_size: .; d_call: TRBD2; cdr3_aa: CASSQRVRGVFTGELFF; cdr3_nt: TGTGCCAGCAGCCAACGGGTGCGGGGGGTTTTCACCGGGGAGCTGTTTTTT
j_call: TRBJ2-7; v_call: TRBV6-1; clone_size: .; d_call: .; cdr3_aa: CASHSSYEQYF; cdr3_nt: TGTGCCAGTCACAGTTCCTACGAGCAGTACTTC
j_call: TRBJ1-5; v_call: TRBV28; clone_size: .; d_call: .; cdr3_aa: CASSYRGGPSGGPQHF; cdr3_nt: TGTGCCAGCAGCTACCGGGGAGGTCCCTCTGGAGGGCCCCAGCATTTT
j_call: TRBJ2-7; v_call: TRBV19; clone_size: .; d_call: .; cdr3_aa: CASSKQDQGFRTYEQYF; cdr3_nt: TGTGCCAGTAGTAAACAGGATCAGGGGTTCAGGACCTACGAGCAGTACTTC
j_call: TRBJ1-6; v_call: TRBV5-1; clone_size: few; d_call: TRBD1; cdr3_aa: CASSSTGGGSPLHF; cdr3_nt: TGCGCCAGCAGCTCGACAGGGGGTGGCTCACCCCTCCACTTT
j_call: TRBJ2-7; v_call: TRBV5-1; clone_size: .; d_call: TRBD1; cdr3_aa: CASSIQGDEQYF; cdr3_nt: TGCGCCAGCAGCATACAGGGGGACGAGCAGTACTTC
j_call: TRBJ2-1; v_call: TRBV28; clone_size: .; d_call: .; cdr3_aa: CASIQNNEQFF; cdr3_nt: TGTGCCAGCATACAGAACAATGAGCAGTTCTTC
j_call: TRBJ2-2; v_call: TRBV7-2; clone_size: .; d_call: .; cdr3_aa: CASSLVDTGELFF; cdr3_nt: TGTGCCAGCAGCTTAGTAGACACCGGGGAGCTGTTTTTT
j_call: TRBJ2-5; v_call: TRBV30; clone_size: .; d_call: TRBD1; cdr3_aa: CACESGTGFLQETQYF; cdr3_nt: TGTGCCTGCGAGTCCGGGACAGGGTTTTTGCAAGAGACCCAGTACTTC
j_call: TRBJ2-3; v_call: TRBV5-8; clone_size: .; d_call: TRBD1; cdr3_aa: CASSRTQGVDSTDTQYF; cdr3_nt: TGTGCCAGCAGCCGGACCCAGGGGGTTGATAGCACAGATACGCAGTATTTT
j_call: TRBJ1-5; v_call: TRBV5-8; clone_size: once; d_call: TRBD1; cdr3_aa: CASSLGGGSNQPQHF; cdr3_nt: TGTGCCAGCAGCTTGGGAGGGGGCAGTAATCAGCCCCAGCATTTT
j_call: TRBJ2-1; v_call: TRBV7-8; clone_size: .; d_call: TRBD2; cdr3_aa: CASSFSGGLGNEQFF; cdr3_nt: TGTGCCAGCAGCTTTAGCGGGGGCCTAGGCAATGAGCAGTTCTTC
j_call: TRBJ1-6; v_call: TRBV11-3; clone_size: .; d_call: .; cdr3_aa: CASSVAYNSPLHF; cdr3_nt: TGTGCCAGCTCGGTGGCCTATAATTCACCCCTCCACTTT
j_call: TRBJ2-5; v_call: TRBV5-1; clone_size: few; d_call: TRBD1; cdr3_aa: CASAKQGGAEETQYF; cdr3_nt: TGCGCCAGCGCCAAACAGGGGGGTGCAGAAGAGACCCAGTACTTC
j_call: TRBJ1-5; v_call: TRBV23-1; clone_size: .; d_call: TRBD1; cdr3_aa: CASGRDRGVMSNQPQHF; cdr3_nt: TGCGCCAGCGGCCGGGACAGGGGCGTGATGAGCAATCAGCCCCAGCATTTT
j_call: TRBJ1-1; v_call: TRBV5-1; clone_size: .; d_call: .; cdr3_aa: CASSLAGGASNTEAFF; cdr3_nt: TGCGCCAGCAGCTTGGCCGGGGGGGCATCGAACACTGAAGCTTTCTTT
j_call: TRBJ1-6; v_call: TRBV6-5; clone_size: .; d_call: TRBD1; cdr3_aa: CASSYGGQLSPLHF; cdr3_nt: TGTGCCAGCAGTTACGGGGGACAGCTTTCACCCCTCCACTTT
j_call: TRBJ1-6; v_call: TRBV7-6; clone_size: .; d_call: .; cdr3_aa: CASTPSRGQSPLHF; cdr3_nt: TGTGCCAGCACCCCCTCGCGGGGTCAATCACCCCTCCACTTT
j_call: TRBJ2-7; v_call: TRBV7-2; clone_size: .; d_call: .; cdr3_aa: CASSLGSPEQYF; cdr3_nt: TGTGCCAGCAGCTTAGGGAGTCCCGAGCAGTACTTC
j_call: TRBJ2-2; v_call: TRBV28; clone_size: .; d_call: TRBD2; cdr3_aa: CASEDGGGAVGELFF; cdr3_nt: TGTGCCAGCGAAGACGGCGGGGGGGCAGTCGGGGAGCTGTTTTTT
j_call: TRBJ1-5; v_call: TRBV6-4; clone_size: few; d_call: .; cdr3_aa: CASSEGSGGQPQHF; cdr3_nt: TGTGCCAGCAGTGAAGGGTCGGGGGGACAGCCCCAGCATTTT
j_call: TRBJ2-3; v_call: TRBV4-2; clone_size: .; d_call: .; cdr3_aa: CASSQPGADTQYF; cdr3_nt: TGTGCCAGCAGCCAGCCCGGGGCAGATACGCAGTATTTT
j_call: TRBJ2-3; v_call: TRBV7-9; clone_size: .; d_call: .; cdr3_aa: CASSLATGKTDTQYF; cdr3_nt: TGTGCCAGCAGCTTAGCGACAGGAAAGACAGATACGCAGTATTTT
j_call: TRBJ1-2; v_call: TRBV7-9; clone_size: .; d_call: .; cdr3_aa: CASSFPGSFTGGYTF; cdr3_nt: TGTGCCAGCAGCTTCCCGGGAAGTTTCACGGGAGGCTACACCTTC
j_call: TRBJ1-3; v_call: TRBV11-3; clone_size: .; d_call: .; cdr3_aa: CASSLETGLYNLSGNTIYF; cdr3_nt: TGTGCCAGCAGCTTAGAGACAGGTCTCTACAATCTCTCTGGAAACACCATATATTTT
j_call: TRBJ1-4; v_call: TRBV5-4; clone_size: .; d_call: TRBD1; cdr3_aa: CASSHQGAGEKLFF; cdr3_nt: TGTGCCAGCAGCCATCAGGGGGCGGGTGAAAAACTGTTTTTT
j_call: TRBJ1-2; v_call: TRBV5-4; clone_size: .; d_call: .; cdr3_aa: CASSLQGDIYGYTF; cdr3_nt: TGTGCCAGCAGCTTGCAAGGGGATATCTATGGCTACACCTTC
j_call: TRBJ2-7; v_call: TRBV11-2; clone_size: .; d_call: TRBD2; cdr3_aa: CASSLGGGGTYEQYF; cdr3_nt: TGTGCCAGCAGCTTAGGGGGCGGGGGGACCTACGAGCAGTACTTC
j_call: TRBJ2-2; v_call: TRBV6-5; clone_size: .; d_call: .; cdr3_aa: CASSQQEGITGELFF; cdr3_nt: TGTGCCAGCAGTCAACAGGAGGGAATCACCGGGGAGCTGTTTTTT
j_call: TRBJ1-1; v_call: TRBV29-1; clone_size: few; d_call: TRBD1; cdr3_aa: CSGDRGEHTEAFF; cdr3_nt: TGCAGCGGGGACAGGGGAGAGCACACTGAAGCTTTCTTT
j_call: TRBJ2-4; v_call: TRBV4-2; clone_size: .; d_call: .; cdr3_aa: CASSQEGGRVRNIQYF; cdr3_nt: TGTGCCAGCAGCCAAGAAGGGGGAAGGGTGAGAAACATTCAGTACTTC
j_call: TRBJ1-1; v_call: TRBV13; clone_size: .; d_call: .; cdr3_aa: CASSLVGREGTEAFF; cdr3_nt: TGTGCCAGCAGCTTAGTAGGCAGGGAGGGCACTGAAGCTTTCTTT
j_call: TRBJ1-4; v_call: TRBV19; clone_size: .; d_call: TRBD1; cdr3_aa: CASTDRGGGNEKLFF; cdr3_nt: TGTGCCAGTACCGACAGGGGGGGCGGTAATGAAAAACTGTTTTTT